This TCR beta chain emerged from a study of blood T cells in healthy people across ages (dated by TCRdb to between 2014 and 2017). Notes on the research overall: In model experiments, roughly one uniquely barcoded TCR beta cDNA molecule per two T cells was captured by template switching. The study measured age-related changes in TCR beta repertoire diversity using deep sequencing normalized with unique cDNA molecular identifiers. The donors were split into four age groups: young (average around 15 years), middle-aged (roughly 40), aged (roughly 68) and long-lived (roughly 88). To avoid experimental bias, donors of different ages were spread randomly across the sequencing lanes. The study analyzed two additional independent replicas of 1 million unique cDNA reads from the same blood draw for two donors, one aged 18 to 30 and one aged 80 or older. The investigation overall reported the following: The percentage of naive T cells measured by flow cytometry correlated strongly with observed TCR beta diversity. Compared with the aged group, the long-lived group had more naive CD4+ T cells, fewer expanded clones and increased TCR diversity, suggesting age selection. Because the CMV infection status of the donors was unknown, age-related changes in expanded clonotypes may potentially have been confounded. Since profiling was done on bulk unsorted PBMCs, naive and antigen-experienced compartments could not be conclusively compared. Observed TCR beta diversity per million T cells fell roughly linearly with age, and a significant reduction was already apparent by age around 40. Estimates of total diversity based on one million sequenced T cells were regarded as lower bounds and as underestimates.

The donors were about 40 Caucasian individuals from Russia, aged roughly 6 to 95 years, who were systemically healthy. Each donor gave ten milliliters of peripheral blood, collected into EDTA-treated Vacutainer tubes. Ficoll-Paque density-gradient centrifugation was used to isolate PBMCs, with at least 6.5 million obtained per sample. Total RNA, at least 6 micrograms per sample, was extracted from PBMCs with Trizol reagent. The percentages of naive CD45RAhigh/CD27high T cells were determined by flow cytometry on a PBMC aliquot from every donor. The library was obtained by 5' RACE. These reads were obtained on an Illumina HiSeq 2500. A second PCR of about 6 to 12 cycles was performed with a sample-barcoded 5' primer and a J-beta primer mix. A template-switch 5' adaptor carrying 12 random nucleotides introduced a unique molecular identifier onto each TCR beta cDNA molecule. Each sample yielded at least 3 million CDR3-containing paired-end reads. All of the RNA was converted into first-strand cDNA using the Mint cDNA synthesis kit, with a TRBC-specific oligonucleotide serving as the primer. Following uracil-DNA glycosylase treatment, a first 18-cycle PCR with universal primers M1SS and BC2_uni_R was performed on all cDNA. As for the authors' bioinformatics: For normalization, 1 million high-quality reads, each with a distinct molecular identifier, were randomly selected from each sample. Instead of being binned into consensus sequences, reads with shared molecular identifiers were discarded. MiTCR, run with a Q25 quality threshold and the strictest error-elimination algorithm, handled CDR3 identification, clonotype clustering and error correction. A nonparametric unseen species model with Euler transformation was used to estimate lower-bound total TCR beta diversity. In TCRdb, the public reads were trimmed at Q25 with fastp and aligned with MiXCR, with productive beta chains retained. A single entry per CDR3 protein holds the most common genes and DNA from its merged rows. The V and J calls follow TCRdb's processing rather than the paper's. The sample profile shows roughly 1,500,000 distinct CDR3 sequences; about 43% of them were found once. The ten biggest clones cover 7% to 9.5% of the sample.

This clonotype appeared once. The target of this receptor is not known. The record has no base qualities; no much larger clone is one base away. Trimmed from V: 1 base; trimmed from J: 5 bases; junction bases lacking a gene match: 3. From the germline V gene, CDR1 is SGHDT and CDR2 is YYEEEE. The CDR3 holds 15 amino acids from the cysteine to the phenylalanine. Only the CDR3 part of the read is kept: 45 bases, read in frame from the first base. What was sequenced was blood. The clonotype was recovered from a young woman in good health. The chain is assembled from TRBV5-6 and TRBJ2-4, with 10 bases aligning to TRBD2. The CDR3 reads CASSLIAGGQNIQYF. The sequenced DNA is TGTGCCAGCAGCTTGATAGCGGGGGGACAAAACATTCAGTACTTC. With the rest looked up from the reference TRBV5-6 and TRBJ2-4 genes rather than sequenced, the full variable domain is DAGVTQSPTHLIKTRGQQVTLRCSPKSGHDTVSWYQQALGQGPQFIFQYYEEEERQRGNFPDRFSGHQFPNYSSELNVNALLLGDSALYLCASSLIAGGQNIQYFGAGTRLSVL.